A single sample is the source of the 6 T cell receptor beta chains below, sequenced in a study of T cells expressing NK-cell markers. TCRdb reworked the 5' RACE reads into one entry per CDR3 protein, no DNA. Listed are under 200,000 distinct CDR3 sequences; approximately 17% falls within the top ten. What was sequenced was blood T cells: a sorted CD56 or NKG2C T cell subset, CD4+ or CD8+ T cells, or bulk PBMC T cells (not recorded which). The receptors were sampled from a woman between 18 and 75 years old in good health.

This CDR3 is CASTLPPNTGELFF. The chain uses TRBV5-8 and TRBJ2-2. This CDR3 has 14 residues. Germline V gene data show CDR1 as SGHTS and CDR2 as YDEGEE.

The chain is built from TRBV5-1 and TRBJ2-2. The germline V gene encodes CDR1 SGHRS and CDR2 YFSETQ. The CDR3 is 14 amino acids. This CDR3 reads CASSLPLLTGELFF. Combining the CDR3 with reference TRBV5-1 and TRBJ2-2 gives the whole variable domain KAGVTQTPRYLIKTRGQQVTLSCSPISGHRSVSWYQQTPGQGLQFLFEYFSETQRNKGNFPGRFSGRQFSNSRSEMNVSTLELGDSALYLCASSLPLLTGELFFGEGSRLTVL.

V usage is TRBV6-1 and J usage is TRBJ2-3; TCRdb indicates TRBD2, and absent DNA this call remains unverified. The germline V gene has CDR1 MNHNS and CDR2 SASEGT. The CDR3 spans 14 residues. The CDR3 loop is CASSSSGGADTQYF.

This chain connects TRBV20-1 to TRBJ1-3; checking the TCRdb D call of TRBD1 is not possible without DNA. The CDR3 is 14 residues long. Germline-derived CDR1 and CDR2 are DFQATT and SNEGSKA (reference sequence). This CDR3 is CSASSRQGANTIYF.

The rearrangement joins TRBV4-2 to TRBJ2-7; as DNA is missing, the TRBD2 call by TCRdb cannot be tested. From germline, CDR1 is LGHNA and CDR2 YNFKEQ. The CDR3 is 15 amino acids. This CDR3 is CASSPKGQDPYEQYF.

The CDR3 sequence: CSVARSSTDTQYF. The chain employs TRBV29-1 and TRBJ2-3. The CDR3 length is 13 residues. Germline V gene sequence: CDR1 SQVTM, CDR2 ANQGSEA.